This TCR beta chain is drawn from a study of cytomegalovirus exposure and HLA in healthy donors. The germline gives CDR1 LNHDA, CDR2 SQIVND (reference sequence). V gave up 4 bases and J gave up 5 bases, with 7 bases separating them. This CDR3 has 12 amino acids. The PCR contained 60 Vbeta and 13 Jbeta primers. The method was immunoSEQ multiplex PCR; TCRdb's version includes in-frame clones alone and lacks a portion of them. The repertoire includes fewer than 250,000 clones, about four fifths of them detected once, and about 3% sits in the top ten. Study results and caveats: Through in vitro validation, three CMV-associated chains were shown to be specific for CMV antigens. About 87% or about 30% of the time was how often most TCR beta V segments were productive, according to an earlier analysis. The authors later found HLA-associated TCR beta chains more clonally expanded than equally common others.

Unrecorded immune exposures were likely, despite nominal health at sampling. Concerning this clone itself: The target antigen is unknown.

The origin of this receptor is a man younger than 45 in good health and CMV-seronegative. The chain combines TRBV19 with TRBJ2-3, with D possibly TRBD1 on 5 matching bases. The sample consisted of PBMCs. The CDR3 sequence is CASSTQGDTQYF. CDR3 nucleotides: TGTGCCAGTAGTACCCAGGGAGATACGCAGTATTTT.